This T cell receptor (beta chain) was profiled in a study of OX40 agonist ivuxolimab in advanced cancers. Only in-frame clones appear in the TCRdb table, and some are missing; sequencing was by immunoSEQ multiplex PCR. The table shows tens of thousands of clones, with roughly nine tenths occurring only once. Trimming removed 5 bases from V and 0 bases from J; junction bases left unmatched: 8. The germline gives CDR1 SGHDT, CDR2 YYEEEE. The CDR3 spans 15 residues. Source: CD4+ or CD8+ T cells sorted from blood, taken in a trial of the OX40 agonist ivuxolimab. This clonotype was obtained from an adult with an advanced solid tumor such as melanoma, head and neck, liver or kidney cancer. The V call is TRBV5-6, the J call TRBJ2-7; 7 bases agree with TRBD2. CDR3 DNA: TGTGCCAGCAGTCGTCGGGGGGTAAGCTCCTACGAGCAGTACTTC. Translation gives CASSRRGVSSYEQYF.